This T cell receptor beta chain comes out of a study of technical replicates of blood from a few donors. V lost 6 bases, J lost 0 bases, and 12 bases stayed unmatched. The CDR3 is made up of 19 amino acids. Germline V gene lookup returns CDR1 MNHEY and CDR2 SMNVEV (reference sequence). Only in-frame clones appear in the TCRdb table, and some are missing; sequencing was by immunoSEQ multiplex PCR. Of approximately 31,000 clones in the sample, around nine tenths were seen once. The clonotype comes from a human donor in good health. Some clones in this sample may be carry-over from other donors' samples. V usage is TRBV27 and J usage is TRBJ1-5; 12 positions agree with TRBD1. Sequenced material: PBMCs. CDR3 region: CASRGGGTGGSYSNQPQHF. CDR3 nucleotide sequence: TGTGCCAGCAGGGGAGGCGGGACAGGGGGCTCCTATAGCAATCAGCCCCAGCATTTT.